A selection of T cell receptor beta chains follows, all from one sample in a study of control samples from healthy donors and cancer patients. TCRdb's copy holds only in-frame clones and misses some; the assay was immunoSEQ multiplex PCR. The sample shows about 100,000 clones, approximately 84% of them seen only once. Source material: blood. The receptors shown here come from a woman aged 45-59 years in good health. Both conserved end residues are part of each CDR3. D genes are given only for firm matches. Only some rows state a clone size, as once, few, many or a class for expanded clones.

j_gene: TRBJ2-7
v_gene: TRBV10-1
d_gene: NA
abundance: NA
CDR3nt: TGCGCCAGCAGTGCAGAACCCATAGCAAGCGAGCAGTACTTC
CDR3aa: CASSAEPIASEQYF

j_gene: TRBJ2-3
v_gene: TRBV5-8
d_gene: TRBD2
abundance: NA
CDR3nt: TGTGCCAGCAGTAAACCAGCGGGGCCCACAGATACGCAGTATTTT
CDR3aa: CASSKPAGPTDTQYF

j_gene: TRBJ2-3
v_gene: TRBV7-8
d_gene: TRBD2
abundance: NA
CDR3nt: TGTGCCAGCAGCTTACAACTAGCGGGGGTAGATACGCAGTATTTT
CDR3aa: CASSLQLAGVDTQYF

j_gene: TRBJ1-5
v_gene: TRBV20-1
d_gene: NA
abundance: NA
CDR3nt: TGCAGTGCTAGTTGGGACGGTGATCAGCCCCAGCATTTT
CDR3aa: CSASWDGDQPQHF

j_gene: TRBJ2-1
v_gene: TRBV6-2/TRBV6-3
d_gene: NA
abundance: NA
CDR3nt: TGTGCCAGCAGCCGTTACAATGAGCAGTTCTTC
CDR3aa: CASSRYNEQFF

j_gene: TRBJ1-4
v_gene: TRBV2
d_gene: TRBD1
abundance: NA
CDR3nt: TGTGCCAGCAGTCAAAGACAGGGAAGTTCTGAAAAACTGTTTTTT
CDR3aa: CASSQRQGSSEKLFF

j_gene: TRBJ2-1
v_gene: TRBV19
d_gene: TRBD2
abundance: NA
CDR3nt: TGTGCCAGTAGAGACTCTAGCGGGGGGGCCTACAATGAGCAGTTCTTC
CDR3aa: CASRDSSGGAYNEQFF

j_gene: TRBJ1-6
v_gene: TRBV3-1/TRBV3-2
d_gene: NA
abundance: NA
CDR3nt: TGTGCCAGCACCCAAGGAGGGTTCGGGTCACCCCTCCACTTT
CDR3aa: CASTQGGFGSPLHF

j_gene: TRBJ2-7
v_gene: TRBV10-1
d_gene: NA
abundance: few
CDR3nt: TGCGCCAGCAGTGAGTCGGGCTACGAGCAGTACTTC
CDR3aa: CASSESGYEQYF

j_gene: TRBJ1-2
v_gene: TRBV5-1
d_gene: NA
abundance: NA
CDR3nt: TGCGCCAGCAGCTTGGAAGGCCCCCTTAACTATGGCTACACCTTC
CDR3aa: CASSLEGPLNYGYTF

j_gene: TRBJ1-6
v_gene: TRBV2
d_gene: NA
abundance: NA
CDR3nt: TGTGCCAGCAGTGAGCAGATGGTGTGGTCCCTCCACTTT
CDR3aa: CASSEQMVWSLHF

j_gene: TRBJ1-2
v_gene: TRBV11-2
d_gene: NA
abundance: NA
CDR3nt: TGTGCCAGCAGCTTAACTGACAGTTACTATGGCTACACCTTC
CDR3aa: CASSLTDSYYGYTF

j_gene: TRBJ1-4
v_gene: TRBV6-5
d_gene: TRBD1
abundance: NA
CDR3nt: TGTGCCAGCAGGGGACAGCTTAATGAAAAACTGTTTTTT
CDR3aa: CASRGQLNEKLFF

j_gene: TRBJ2-1
v_gene: TRBV7-2
d_gene: NA
abundance: NA
CDR3nt: TGTGCCAGCAGCCCAGGGCCCGGGACCCAGAATGAGCAGTTCTTC
CDR3aa: CASSPGPGTQNEQFF

j_gene: TRBJ1-2
v_gene: TRBV9
d_gene: NA
abundance: NA
CDR3nt: TGTGCCAGCAGCGTAGGAAGGGCCACCTTCTATGGCTACACCTTC
CDR3aa: CASSVGRATFYGYTF

j_gene: TRBJ1-6
v_gene: TRBV20-1
d_gene: NA
abundance: NA
CDR3nt: TGCAGTGCTAGTCTGGGCAGGTTTGGCACCCTCCACTTT
CDR3aa: CSASLGRFGTLHF

j_gene: TRBJ1-2
v_gene: TRBV11-2
d_gene: NA
abundance: NA
CDR3nt: TGTGCCAGCAGCTTATTAACAGACCCTACTAACTATGGCTACACCTTC
CDR3aa: CASSLLTDPTNYGYTF

j_gene: TRBJ2-2
v_gene: TRBV10-3
d_gene: NA
abundance: NA
CDR3nt: TGTGCCATCAGGGACGGCGGGGAGCTGTTTTTT
CDR3aa: CAIRDGGELFF

j_gene: TRBJ1-1
v_gene: TRBV6-5
d_gene: NA
abundance: NA
CDR3nt: TGTGCCAGCAGTCCCGGTTACACTGAAGCTTTCTTT
CDR3aa: CASSPGYTEAFF

j_gene: TRBJ2-7
v_gene: TRBV3-1/TRBV3-2
d_gene: TRBD1
abundance: NA
CDR3nt: TGTGCCAGCAGACAAAGGCAGGGGGCCAACTACGAGCAGTACTTC
CDR3aa: CASRQRQGANYEQYF

j_gene: TRBJ1-1
v_gene: TRBV19
d_gene: NA
abundance: NA
CDR3nt: TGTGCCAGTAAGAAGACAGCGAACACTGAAGCTTTCTTT
CDR3aa: CASKKTANTEAFF

j_gene: TRBJ1-3
v_gene: TRBV9
d_gene: NA
abundance: NA
CDR3nt: TGTGCCAGCAGCCCCCCGAGAGTTGGAAACACCATATATTTT
CDR3aa: CASSPPRVGNTIYF

j_gene: TRBJ2-3
v_gene: TRBV28
d_gene: NA
abundance: once
CDR3nt: TGTGCCACCACGGGGGCAAGCACAGATACGCAGTATTTT
CDR3aa: CATTGASTDTQYF

j_gene: TRBJ1-6
v_gene: TRBV27
d_gene: NA
abundance: NA
CDR3nt: TGTGCCAGCAGTTGGGACGGCGCCTTGATCTCCTATAATTCACCCCTCCACTTT
CDR3aa: CASSWDGALISYNSPLHF

j_gene: TRBJ2-5
v_gene: TRBV6-5
d_gene: NA
abundance: NA
CDR3nt: TGTGCCAGCAGTCGGGGTCGCATCCAAGAGACCCAGTACTTC
CDR3aa: CASSRGRIQETQYF